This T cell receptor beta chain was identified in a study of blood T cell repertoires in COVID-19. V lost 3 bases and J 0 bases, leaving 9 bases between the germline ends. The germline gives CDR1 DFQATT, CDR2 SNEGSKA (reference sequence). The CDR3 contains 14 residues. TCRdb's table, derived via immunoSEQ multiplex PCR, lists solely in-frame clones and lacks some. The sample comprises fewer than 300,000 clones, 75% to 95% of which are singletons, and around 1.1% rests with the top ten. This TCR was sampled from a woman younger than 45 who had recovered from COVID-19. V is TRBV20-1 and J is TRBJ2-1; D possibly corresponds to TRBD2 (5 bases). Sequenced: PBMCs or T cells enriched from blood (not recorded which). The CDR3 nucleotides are TGCAGTGCTAGTAAACGGGACTCCTACAATGAGCAGTTCTTC. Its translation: CSASKRDSYNEQFF.